The 26 T cell receptor beta chains given below trace back to one sample, sequenced in a study of shared clonotypes between healthy human individuals. Profiled with immunoSEQ multiplex PCR; TCRdb holds only in-frame clones, not every one. The sample has around 700,000 clones; roughly 94% are singletons. Naive CD8 cells lacked CD45RO, underwent positive selection for CCR7 and left out terminally differentiated effector memory CD45RA+ cells. The sequencing sample was made of naive CD8+ T cells sorted from blood. The source of these receptors is a man younger than 45 in good health.

The V and J genes are TRBV6-1 and TRBJ2-4, with D possibly matching TRBD1 (6 bases). Per germline, CDR1 MNHNS and CDR2 SASEGT. CDR3 size: 15 residues. Trimming shortened V by 6 bases and J by 2 bases, and 14 bases separated the two germline ends. CDR3 residues: CASRFTTGSKNIQYF. As DNA, the CDR3 is TGTGCCAGCAGGTTTACAACAGGGTCCAAAAACATTCAGTACTTC.

This sequence joins TRBV7-9 and TRBJ2-3, with D possibly TRBD2 on 5 matching bases. The CDR3 sequence is 13 residues long. Deletions cut 4 bases from V and 4 bases from J, with 9 bases between. Germline lookup yields CDR1 SEHNR and CDR2 FQNEAQ (reference sequence). CDR3 loop: CASSWLAADTQYF. For the CDR3, the DNA is TGTGCCAGCAGCTGGCTAGCCGCAGATACGCAGTATTTT.

The chain carries TRBV6-1 and TRBJ1-5; 7 nucleotides line up with TRBD1. The CDR3 sequence is 14 residues long. Germline CDR1 and CDR2: MNHNS and SASEGT. After removal of 4 bases from V and 2 bases from J, the junction contained 2 bases not matched to a gene. CDR3 sequence: CASSVGGGNQPQHF. DNA of the CDR3: TGTGCCAGCAGTGTAGGGGGCGGCAATCAGCCCCAGCATTTT.

As for this clone: The identical CDR3 is also encoded by other nucleotide sequences in the sample. The J gene is TRBJ2-7, the V gene TRBV15, with D unclear. The CDR3 consists of 14 residues. Germline V gene sequence: CDR1 LNHNV, CDR2 YYDKDF (reference sequence). Trimming took 0 bases from V and 1 from J, leaving 7 bases between them. The CDR3 DNA is TGTGCCACCAGCAGAGACCTGGGGTCCTACGAGCAGTACTTC. Its translation: CATSRDLGSYEQYF.

The J gene is TRBJ2-1, the V gene TRBV27, with 9 bases lining up with TRBD2. From germline, CDR1 is MNHEY and CDR2 SMNVEV (reference sequence). This CDR3 is built from 15 residues. Trimming at V came to 5 bases and at J to 4 bases, leaving 6 bases not matched to a gene. The CDR3 is CASSPRLAAYNEQFF. The CDR3 DNA reads TGTGCCAGCAGTCCTCGACTAGCGGCATACAATGAGCAGTTCTTC.

The chain joins TRBV27 to TRBJ1-1, with D unresolved. The CDR3 has 14 residues. With 4 bases removed from V and 4 bases from J, the gap between germline ends came to 13 bases. Germline assignment: CDR1 MNHEY and CDR2 SMNVEV (reference sequence). The CDR3: CASSYRKSGTEAFF. CDR3 nucleotide sequence: TGTGCCAGCAGTTATCGAAAATCGGGCACTGAAGCTTTCTTT.

This chain uses TRBV10-3 with TRBJ1-4, with 7 bases lining up with TRBD1. Trimming removed 4 bases from V and 8 bases from J; junction bases left unmatched: 13. This CDR3 is built from 16 residues. Germline CDR1 ENHRY, CDR2 SYGVKD. The DNA for the CDR3 is TGTGCCATCAGTGGCCAAGGGGGCCCGTTGGAGGAAAAACTGTTTTTT. Translated, it gives CAISGQGGPLEEKLFF.

The genes are TRBV29-1 and TRBJ2-1, with TRBD1 matching 11 bases. From germline, CDR1 is SQVTM and CDR2 ANQGSEA. The V segment lost 3 bases and the J segment 6 bases; nucleotides outside the gene matches: 4. The CDR3 loop spans 14 amino acids. The CDR3 coding sequence is TGCAGCGTTGAGCCCGGGACAGGGGGCAATGAGCAGTTCTTC. It translates to CSVEPGTGGNEQFF.

The chain employs TRBV27 and TRBJ2-7; D is ambiguous. This CDR3 comprises 13 residues. V was clipped by 3 bases and J by 0 bases, with 6 bases between them. Germline loops: CDR1 MNHEY, CDR2 SMNVEV (reference sequence). The CDR3 region is CASSFSVSYEQYF. CDR3 bases: TGTGCCAGCAGTTTCTCCGTCTCCTACGAGCAGTACTTC.

The rearrangement joins TRBV6-5 to TRBJ1-2; D remains unclear. Germline lookup yields CDR1 MNHEY and CDR2 SVGAGI. V shed 0 bases and J shed 4 bases, with 9 bases lying between them. The CDR3 covers 14 residues. This chain's CDR3 is CASSYSPTIYGYTF. In nucleotides, the CDR3 is TGTGCCAGCAGTTACTCCCCAACGATCTATGGCTACACCTTC.

This clone was seen just once. The chain is built from TRBV5-1 and TRBJ2-7, with D perhaps given as TRBD1 or TRBD2 (5 bases each). V was clipped by 0 bases and J by 2 bases, with 15 bases between them. Germline loops: CDR1 SGHRS, CDR2 YFSETQ. The length of the CDR3 is 16 residues. This CDR3 is CASSLEIGAFTYEQYF. Written as DNA, the CDR3 is TGCGCCAGCAGCTTGGAAATCGGGGCTTTTACCTACGAGCAGTACTTC.

The chain links TRBV30 to TRBJ2-5; D possibly corresponds to TRBD2 (6 bases). Germline V gene sequence: CDR1 GTSNPN, CDR2 SVGIG (reference sequence). The V end was cut by 0 bases, the J end by 1 base, with 15 bases between. The CDR3 is 16 amino acids. CDR3 protein: CAWSVPGDAFQETQYF. The CDR3 bases are TGTGCCTGGAGTGTACCGGGGGACGCCTTCCAAGAGACCCAGTACTTC. The complete variable domain, with remaining parts taken from reference TRBV30 and TRBJ2-5, reads SQTIHQWPATLVQPVGSPLSLECTVEGTSNPNLYWYRQAAGRGLQLLFYSVGIGQISSEVPQNLSASRPQDRQFILSSKKLLLSDSGFYLCAWSVPGDAFQETQYFGPGTRLLVL.

V and J are TRBV28 and TRBJ2-4; 7 bases map to TRBD1. Germline loops: CDR1 MDHEN, CDR2 SYDVKM. V was pared by 8 bases and J by 3 bases, with 10 bases of the junction left unmatched. This CDR3 is 15 amino acids long. CDR3 DNA: TGTGCCAGCGGCACAGGGGCGTCTCACAAAAACATTCAGTACTTC. Encoded protein: CASGTGASHKNIQYF.

DNA of the CDR3: TGTGCCAGCAGCCCCGGGACCCCGAGGGATGAGCAGTTCTTC. It encodes CASSPGTPRDEQFF. This chain uses TRBV11-2 with TRBJ2-1; TRBD1 or TRBD2 may be the D gene (5 bases each). Trimming removed 5 bases at V and 8 bases at J, with 16 bases between. Germline lookup yields CDR1 SGHAT and CDR2 FQNNGV. CDR3 length: 14 amino acids.

The chain joins TRBV7-2 to TRBJ2-7; possible D gene TRBD1, 6 bases. The CDR3 is 16 residues long. V was shortened by 2 bases and J by 3 bases, with 17 bases between the two germline ends. The germline gives CDR1 SGHTA, CDR2 FQGNSA. In nucleotides, the CDR3 is TGTGCCAGCAGCTTAAGGGGGTCGGACAGACTCTACGAGCAGTACTTC. Translation gives CASSLRGSDRLYEQYF. Drawing the rest from reference TRBV7-2 and TRBJ2-7, the complete variable domain is GAGVSQSPSNKVTEKGKDVELRCDPISGHTALYWYRQSLGQGLEFLIYFQGNSAPDKSGLPSDRFSAERTGGSVSTLTIQRTQQEDSAVYLCASSLRGSDRLYEQYFGPGTRLTVT.

V and J are TRBV5-6 and TRBJ2-1; D is unclear. The CDR3 is 12 residues long. Trimming cost V 5 bases and J 5 bases, with 8 bases left between them. Germline CDR1 SGHDT, CDR2 YYEEEE. CDR3 DNA: TGTGCCAGCAGTGCGGAAGACAATGAGCAGTTCTTC. Its protein is CASSAEDNEQFF.

V usage is TRBV7-3 and J usage is TRBJ1-1; 7 bases are a match to TRBD1. Germline assignment: CDR1 SGHTA and CDR2 FQGTGA. V gave up 5 bases and J gave up 4 bases; unmatched junction bases: 10. This CDR3 is built from 15 residues. The CDR3 sequence is CASSTQGSQRTEAFF. CDR3 sequence (DNA): TGTGCCAGCAGCACACAGGGGAGTCAACGCACTGAAGCTTTCTTT.

The chain uses TRBV4-1 and TRBJ2-3; no reliable D call. Trimming cost V 1 base and J 8 bases, with 16 bases left between them. Germline values: CDR1 MGHRA, CDR2 YSYEKL. There are 15 residues in the CDR3. CDR3 sequence (DNA): TGCGCCAGCAGCCAAGGCCCCCTTGCGATTCGTACGCAGTATTTT. It specifies CASSQGPLAIRTQYF.

The chain joins TRBV5-5 to TRBJ2-7; the match to TRBD1 covers 9 bases. The CDR3 spans 15 residues. Trimming removed 4 bases from V and 3 bases from J; junction bases left unmatched: 8. Germline V gene lookup returns CDR1 SGHKS and CDR2 YYEKEE (reference sequence). DNA for the CDR3: TGTGCCAGCAGCCCAGACAGGGGGACCGTCTACGAGCAGTACTTC. This gives the protein CASSPDRGTVYEQYF.

This chain uses TRBV6-5 with TRBJ1-5; D is uncertain. The CDR3 runs to 13 residues. The V end was cut by 8 bases, the J end by 2 bases, with 10 bases between. The germline CDR1 and CDR2 sequences are MNHEY and SVGAGI. The CDR3, as DNA: TGTGCCAGCGGAGGGCTGGGCAATCAGCCCCAGCATTTT. Encoded protein: CASGGLGNQPQHF.

This chain uses TRBV7-9 with TRBJ2-1; D may be TRBD2 (6 bases). The CDR3 consists of 13 residues. Germline CDR1 and CDR2: SEHNR and FQNEAQ (reference sequence). Trimming shortened V by 7 bases and J by 1 base, and 8 bases separated the two germline ends. For the CDR3, the DNA is TGTGCCAGCAATCGGGAGTCCTACAATGAGCAGTTCTTC. It yields the protein CASNRESYNEQFF.

The CDR3 DNA reads as TGTGCCAGAGGGGACAGGGGGAGGCAAGAGACCCAGTACTTC. This gives the protein CARGDRGRQETQYF. This rearrangement joins TRBV19 to TRBJ2-5, with 11 nucleotides matching TRBD1. V trimming: 9 bases; J trimming: 2 bases; junction bases outside the gene matches: 5. The CDR3 has 14 amino acids. Germline V gene lookup returns CDR1 LNHDA and CDR2 SQIVND (reference sequence).

The chain employs TRBV6-5 and TRBJ2-7; D call uncertain. This CDR3 is 16 amino acids long. V was shortened by 0 bases and J by 4 bases, with 16 bases between the two germline ends. Germline CDR1 reads MNHEY; CDR2 reads SVGAGI. The CDR3 DNA follows: TGTGCCAGCAGTTACTCTGATACTGGCTATACTTACGAGCAGTACTTC. This translates into CASSYSDTGYTYEQYF.

This clone was detected only once. V and J are TRBV11-2 and TRBJ2-3, with 10 bases aligning to TRBD2. Trimming took 0 bases from V and 2 from J; bases not matched to a gene: 2. Per germline, CDR1 SGHAT and CDR2 FQNNGV. The CDR3 consists of 16 residues. CDR3 in amino acids: CASSLELAGNTDTQYF. In DNA, the CDR3 is TGTGCCAGCAGCTTAGAACTAGCGGGGAACACAGATACGCAGTATTTT.

This clone appeared once. The V and J genes are TRBV27 and TRBJ2-2, with 7 bases that match TRBD2. There are 13 residues in the CDR3. Germline V gene sequence: CDR1 MNHEY, CDR2 SMNVEV (reference sequence). V shed 5 bases and J 6 bases; nucleotides not matched to a gene: 3. The CDR3 loop reads CASSRGGAGELFF. DNA of the CDR3: TGTGCCAGCAGTAGGGGAGGGGCCGGGGAGCTGTTTTTT.

The chain has TRBV9 and TRBJ2-1, with TRBD1 identical over 9 bases. V was pared by 0 bases and J by 8 bases, with 6 bases of the junction left unmatched. CDR1 and CDR2 (germline): SGDLS, YYNGEE. This CDR3 has 15 amino acids. CDR3 loop: CASSVVTGGEYEQFF. CDR3 DNA: TGTGCCAGCAGCGTAGTGACAGGGGGTGAATATGAGCAGTTCTTC.